The source of this TCR beta chain is a study of blood T cell repertoires in COVID-19. About the study: From T cells, B-cell-depleted T cells, or PBMCs came the material, which was cDNA or gDNA.

The protocol was immunoSEQ multiplex PCR, while the TCRdb copy is restricted to in-frame clones and leaves out a portion. The profile covers approximately 350,000 clones, with more than 70% appearing a single time and 2.5% to 3.5% taken by the ten largest. This CDR3 region has 13 residues. The ends were cut back, 5 bases at V and 7 bases at J, with 14 bases in the middle. The rearrangement uses TRBV12-3 or TRBV12-4 and TRBJ1-2, with TRBD1 as a possible D gene (5 bases). Sequencing used peripheral blood. The TCR comes from a woman aged 25 to 39 with COVID-19, enrolled during active disease. The CDR3 DNA follows: TGTGCCAGCAGTGAGCAAGGGGTGACTGGCTACACCTTC. It yields the protein CASSEQGVTGYTF.